This T cell receptor beta chain appears in the sequencing data of a study of cytomegalovirus exposure and HLA in healthy donors. Looking at the study overall: A prior analysis found fewer than 120 million unique TCR beta sequences from some 190 million T cells.

Overall study results and limits: Indistinguishable V segments, including TRBV6-2 and TRBV6-3, were excluded. TCR beta V- and J-gene trimming was later associated with a missense DCLRE1C variant.

PCR primers comprised 60 Vbeta and 13 Jbeta primers. Assay used: immunoSEQ multiplex PCR; TCRdb lists only in-frame clones, some missing. Its clone listing holds fewer than 70,000 clones. Germline CDR1 is MGHDK and CDR2 is SYGVNS. CDR3 length: 10 residues. Note on this clone: Its antigen is not identified. A read error may produce the germline difference seen at one junction end. The same CDR3 also results from other DNA sequences found in this sample.

This TCR derives from a woman younger than 35 in good health and CMV-seronegative. The specimen sequenced was PBMCs. The chain recombines TRBV25-1 with TRBJ2-5, with D uncertain. The CDR3 DNA sequence: TGTGCAAGCAGTGATCGGACCCAGTACTTC. It codes for CASSDRTQYF.